The present T cell receptor beta chain was sequenced within a study of CD8 T cells in Susac syndrome. Germline V gene data show CDR1 as SGHNT and CDR2 as YYREEE (reference sequence). This CDR3 is 17 amino acids long. V was pared by 0 bases and J by 1 base, with 14 bases between. cDNA came from roughly 0.47 to 1 ug RNA primed by random hexamers. The amplification used immunoSEQ multiplex PCR on TCR beta CDR3; it spanned 54 Vbeta and 13 Jbeta. MiXCR, applied by TCRdb to the immunoSEQ multiplex PCR reads, yields one record per CDR3 protein. The table has 250,000 or so distinct CDR3 sequences, roughly 93% seen once. Purification of the CD8+ and CD4+ T cells relied on negative isolation, and TEMRA cells underwent FACS enrichment.

This chain joins TRBV5-4 and TRBJ2-4; possible D gene TRBD2, 5 bases. The sequenced material came from CD4+ T cells from PBMCs. The source of this sequence is a human donor with multiple sclerosis. Here the CDR3 reads CASSLGPLRDAKNIQYF. The CDR3 DNA follows: TGTGCCAGCAGCTTGGGCCCCCTGAGGGATGCCAAAAACATTCAGTACTTC.